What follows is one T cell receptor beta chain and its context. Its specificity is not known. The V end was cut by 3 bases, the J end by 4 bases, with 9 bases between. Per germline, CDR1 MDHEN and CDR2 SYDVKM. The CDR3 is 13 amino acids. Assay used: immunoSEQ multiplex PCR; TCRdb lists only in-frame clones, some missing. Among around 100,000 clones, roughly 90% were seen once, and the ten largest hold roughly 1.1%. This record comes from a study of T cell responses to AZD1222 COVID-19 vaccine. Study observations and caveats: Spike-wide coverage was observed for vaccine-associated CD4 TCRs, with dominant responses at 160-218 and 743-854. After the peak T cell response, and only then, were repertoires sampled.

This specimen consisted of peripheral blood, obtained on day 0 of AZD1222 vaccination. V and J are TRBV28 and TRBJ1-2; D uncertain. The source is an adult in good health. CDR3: CASSFGTSYGYTF. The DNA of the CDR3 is TGTGCCAGCAGTTTCGGCACCAGCTATGGCTACACCTTC.